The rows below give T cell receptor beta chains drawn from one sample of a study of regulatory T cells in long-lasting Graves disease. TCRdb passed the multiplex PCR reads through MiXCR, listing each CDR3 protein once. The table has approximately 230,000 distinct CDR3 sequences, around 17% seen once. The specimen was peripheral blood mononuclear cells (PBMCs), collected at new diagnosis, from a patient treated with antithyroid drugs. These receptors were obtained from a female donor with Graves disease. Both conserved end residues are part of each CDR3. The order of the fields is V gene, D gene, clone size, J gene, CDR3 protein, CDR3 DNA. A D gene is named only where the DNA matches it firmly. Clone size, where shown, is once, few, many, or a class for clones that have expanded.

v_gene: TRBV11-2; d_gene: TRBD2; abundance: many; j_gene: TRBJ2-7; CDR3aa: CASSRAPTSGRAGYEQYF; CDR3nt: TGTGCCAGCAGCAGAGCCCCTACTAGCGGGAGGGCCGGGTACGAGCAGTACTTC
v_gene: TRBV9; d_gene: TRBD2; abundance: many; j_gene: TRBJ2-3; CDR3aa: CASSARLAVSTDTQYF; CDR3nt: TGTGCCAGCAGCGCGAGACTAGCCGTAAGCACAGATACGCAGTATTTT
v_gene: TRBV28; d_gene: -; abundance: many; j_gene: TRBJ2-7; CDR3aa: CASSPSGQPLPSYEQYF; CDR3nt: TGTGCCAGCAGTCCCTCGGGACAACCACTTCCCTCCTACGAGCAGTACTTC
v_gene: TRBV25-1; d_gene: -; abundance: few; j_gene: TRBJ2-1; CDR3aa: CASSGFYHSYNEQFF; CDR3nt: TGTGCCAGCAGTGGCTTCTATCACTCCTACAATGAGCAGTTCTTC
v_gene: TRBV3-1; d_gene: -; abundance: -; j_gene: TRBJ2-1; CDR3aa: CANSSNFDRRGEQFF; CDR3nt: TGTGCCAACAGCTCGAATTTTGACAGGAGGGGTGAGCAGTTCTTC
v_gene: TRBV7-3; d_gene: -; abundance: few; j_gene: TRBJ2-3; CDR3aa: CTSSATGGTDTQYF; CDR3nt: TGTACCAGCAGCGCAACGGGGGGCACAGATACGCAGTATTTT
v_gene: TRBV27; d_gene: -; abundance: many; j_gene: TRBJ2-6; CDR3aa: CASSQGTGANVLTF; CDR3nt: TGTGCCAGCAGCCAGGGAACTGGGGCCAACGTCCTGACTTTC
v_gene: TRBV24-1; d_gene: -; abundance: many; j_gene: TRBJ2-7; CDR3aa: CATQRGTAYEQYF; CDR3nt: TGTGCCACCCAGCGCGGGACAGCCTACGAGCAGTACTTC
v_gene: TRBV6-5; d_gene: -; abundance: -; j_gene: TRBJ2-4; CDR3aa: CASSYSGVAKNIQYF; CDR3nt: TGTGCCAGCAGTTACTCTGGGGTAGCCAAAAACATTCAGTACTTC
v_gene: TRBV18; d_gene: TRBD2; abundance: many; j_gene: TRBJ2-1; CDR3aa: CASSPRTSGLIYEQFF; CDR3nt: TGTGCCAGCTCACCTCGGACTAGCGGGCTGATCTATGAGCAGTTCTTC
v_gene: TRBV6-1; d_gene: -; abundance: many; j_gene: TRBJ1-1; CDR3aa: CASSAQGTEAFF; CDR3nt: TGTGCCAGCAGTGCACAGGGCACTGAAGCTTTCTTT
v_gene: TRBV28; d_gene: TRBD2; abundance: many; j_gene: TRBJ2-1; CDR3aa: CASSLLAGLYNEQFF; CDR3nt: TGTGCCAGCAGTTTACTAGCGGGACTATACAATGAGCAGTTCTTC
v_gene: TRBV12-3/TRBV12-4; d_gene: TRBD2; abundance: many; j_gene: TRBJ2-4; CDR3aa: CASSPPSGMGDIQYF; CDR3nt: TGTGCCAGCAGCCCCCCCAGCGGGATGGGCGACATTCAGTACTTC
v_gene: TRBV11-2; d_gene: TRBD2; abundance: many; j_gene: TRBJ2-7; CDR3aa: CASSLDLAGGPEQYF; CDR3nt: TGTGCCAGCAGCTTAGACCTAGCGGGAGGGCCTGAGCAGTACTTC
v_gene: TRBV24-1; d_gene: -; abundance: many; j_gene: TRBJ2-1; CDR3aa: CATSDLGTRGGTYNEQFF; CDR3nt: TGTGCCACCAGTGATTTGGGTACTAGAGGGGGTACCTACAATGAGCAGTTCTTC
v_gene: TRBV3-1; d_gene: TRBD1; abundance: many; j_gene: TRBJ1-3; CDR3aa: CASSQGQVGNTIYF; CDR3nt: TGTGCCAGCAGCCAGGGACAGGTCGGAAACACCATATATTTT
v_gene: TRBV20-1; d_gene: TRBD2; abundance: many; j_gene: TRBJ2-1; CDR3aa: CSARDGTSGSLNEQFF; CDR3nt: TGCAGTGCTAGAGATGGAACTAGCGGGAGCCTCAATGAGCAGTTCTTC
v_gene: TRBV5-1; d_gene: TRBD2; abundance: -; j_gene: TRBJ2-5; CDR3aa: CASSLSGLAGLQETQYF; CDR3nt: TGCGCCAGCAGCTTAAGCGGACTAGCGGGCCTCCAAGAGACCCAGTACTTC
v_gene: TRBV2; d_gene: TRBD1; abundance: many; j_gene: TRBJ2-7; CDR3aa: CASSETTGGNYEQYF; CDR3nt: TGTGCCAGCAGTGAGACGACAGGGGGGAACTACGAGCAGTACTTC
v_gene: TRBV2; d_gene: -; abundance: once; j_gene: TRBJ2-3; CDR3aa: CASNGDTLSTDTQYF; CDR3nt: TGTGCCAGCAACGGGGACACCTTGAGCACAGATACGCAGTATTTT
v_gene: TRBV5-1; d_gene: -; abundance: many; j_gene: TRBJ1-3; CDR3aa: CASSFGQGNTIYF; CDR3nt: TGCGCCAGCAGCTTCGGACAGGGAAACACCATATATTTT
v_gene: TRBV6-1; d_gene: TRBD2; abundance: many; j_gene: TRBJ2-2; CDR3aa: CASSDPGLSGRITGELFF; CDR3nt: TGTGCCAGCAGTGACCCTGGACTAAGCGGGAGGATCACCGGGGAGCTGTTTTTT
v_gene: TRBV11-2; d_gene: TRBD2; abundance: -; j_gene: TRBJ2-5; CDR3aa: CASSLGSAGEGKTQYF; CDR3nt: TGTGCCAGCAGCTTAGGATCAGCGGGAGAGGGGAAGACCCAGTACTTC
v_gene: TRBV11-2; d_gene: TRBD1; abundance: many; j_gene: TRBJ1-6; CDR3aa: CASSQTTGANSPLHF; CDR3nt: TGTGCCAGCAGCCAAACGACAGGGGCGAATTCACCCCTCCACTTT
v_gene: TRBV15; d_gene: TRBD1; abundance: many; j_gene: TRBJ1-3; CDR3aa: CATGRTGSGNTIYF; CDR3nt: TGTGCCACAGGGAGGACAGGCTCTGGAAACACCATATATTTT
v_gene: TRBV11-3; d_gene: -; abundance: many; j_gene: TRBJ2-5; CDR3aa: CASSLGRAVETQYF; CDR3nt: TGTGCCAGCAGCTTAGGGAGGGCGGTCGAGACCCAGTACTTC
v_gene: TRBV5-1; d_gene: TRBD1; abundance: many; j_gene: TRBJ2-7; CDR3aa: CASSLGTGGEQYF; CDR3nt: TGCGCCAGCAGCTTAGGAACAGGGGGCGAGCAGTACTTC
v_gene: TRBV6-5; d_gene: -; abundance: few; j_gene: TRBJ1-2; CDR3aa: CASSYSRPGYGYTF; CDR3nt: TGTGCCAGCAGTTACAGCAGGCCGGGCTATGGCTACACCTTC
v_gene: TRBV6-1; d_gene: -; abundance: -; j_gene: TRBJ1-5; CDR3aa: CASSEAQLGYSNQPQHF; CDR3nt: TGTGCCAGCAGTGAAGCGCAATTGGGGTATAGCAATCAGCCCCAGCATTTT
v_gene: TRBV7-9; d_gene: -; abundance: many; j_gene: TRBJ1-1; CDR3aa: CASSLGEVTEAFF; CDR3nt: TGTGCCAGCAGCCTGGGAGAGGTGACTGAAGCTTTCTTT
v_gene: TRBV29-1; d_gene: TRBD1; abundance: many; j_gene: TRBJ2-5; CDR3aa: CSVEDRTGVSQETQYF; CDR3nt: TGCAGCGTTGAAGATCGGACAGGGGTTAGCCAAGAGACCCAGTACTTC
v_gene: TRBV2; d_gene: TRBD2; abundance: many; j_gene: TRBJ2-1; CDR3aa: CASSRTSGEQFF; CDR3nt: TGTGCCAGCAGTCGGACTAGCGGTGAGCAGTTCTTC
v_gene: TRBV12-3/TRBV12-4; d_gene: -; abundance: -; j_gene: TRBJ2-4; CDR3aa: CASSLDRVGDIQYF; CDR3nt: TGTGCCAGCAGTCTGGACCGGGTTGGGGACATTCAGTACTTC
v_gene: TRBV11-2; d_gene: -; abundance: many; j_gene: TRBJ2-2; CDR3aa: CASSLSGGASTGELFF; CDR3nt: TGTGCCAGCAGCTTATCGGGCGGGGCGAGTACCGGGGAGCTGTTTTTT
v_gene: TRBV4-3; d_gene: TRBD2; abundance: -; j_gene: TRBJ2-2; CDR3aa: CASSQSGLAGIANTGELFF; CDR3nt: TGCGCCAGCAGCCAAAGTGGCCTAGCGGGAATTGCGAACACCGGGGAGCTGTTTTTT
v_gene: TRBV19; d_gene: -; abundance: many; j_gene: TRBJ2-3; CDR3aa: CASSKSASTDTQYF; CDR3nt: TGTGCCAGTAGCAAAAGTGCTAGCACAGATACGCAGTATTTT
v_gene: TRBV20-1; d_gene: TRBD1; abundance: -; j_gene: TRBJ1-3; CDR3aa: CNARLPGGSGNTIYF; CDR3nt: TGCAATGCTAGACTCCCAGGGGGGTCTGGAAACACCATATATTTT
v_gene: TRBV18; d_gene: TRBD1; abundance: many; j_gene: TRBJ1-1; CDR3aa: CASSPGTERTEAFF; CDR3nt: TGTGCCAGCTCACCAGGGACAGAGAGGACTGAAGCTTTCTTT
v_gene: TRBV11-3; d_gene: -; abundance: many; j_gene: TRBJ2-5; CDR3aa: CASSPTGLETQYF; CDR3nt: TGTGCCAGCAGTCCCACAGGGTTGGAGACCCAGTACTTC
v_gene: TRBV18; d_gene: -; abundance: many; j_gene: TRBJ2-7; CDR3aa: CASSQGVGAYEQYF; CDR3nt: TGTGCCAGCTCACAGGGGGTCGGGGCCTACGAGCAGTACTTC
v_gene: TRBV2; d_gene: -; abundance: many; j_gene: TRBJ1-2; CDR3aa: CASSGTPPYYGYTF; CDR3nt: TGTGCCAGCAGTGGGACTCCCCCCTACTATGGCTACACCTTC
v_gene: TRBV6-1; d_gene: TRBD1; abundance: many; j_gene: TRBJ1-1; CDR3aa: CAVRQGLNTEAFF; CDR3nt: TGTGCCGTCCGACAGGGACTAAACACTGAAGCTTTCTTT
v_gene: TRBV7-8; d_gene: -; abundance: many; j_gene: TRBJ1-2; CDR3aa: CASSLVFLGGYTF; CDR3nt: TGTGCCAGCAGCTTAGTCTTCCTTGGGGGCTACACCTTC
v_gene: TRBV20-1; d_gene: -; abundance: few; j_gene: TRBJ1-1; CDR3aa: CSASVNRANTEAFF; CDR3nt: TGCAGTGCTAGTGTGAACAGAGCCAACACTGAAGCTTTCTTT
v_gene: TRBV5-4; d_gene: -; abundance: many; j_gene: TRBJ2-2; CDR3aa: CASSAGTSIDGELFF; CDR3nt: TGTGCCAGCAGTGCGGGTACTTCAATTGACGGGGAGCTGTTTTTT
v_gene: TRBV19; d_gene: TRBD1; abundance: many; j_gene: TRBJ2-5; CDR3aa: CASNRGGETQYF; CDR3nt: TGTGCCAGTAACAGGGGCGGTGAGACCCAGTACTTC
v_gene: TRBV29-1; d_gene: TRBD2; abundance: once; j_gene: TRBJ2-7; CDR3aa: CSVEDPGLAGGGDEQYF; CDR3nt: TGCAGCGTTGAAGACCCGGGACTAGCGGGAGGCGGGGACGAGCAGTACTTC
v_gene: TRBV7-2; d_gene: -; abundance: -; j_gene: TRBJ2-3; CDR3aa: CASSLPGGTDTQYF; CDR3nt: TGTGCCAGCAGCTTACCAGGCGGCACAGATACGCAGTATTTT
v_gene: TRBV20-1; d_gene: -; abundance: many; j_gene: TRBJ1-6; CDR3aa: CSARAGYSSYNSPLHF; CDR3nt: TGCAGTGCTAGAGCAGGGTATAGCTCCTATAATTCACCCCTCCACTTT
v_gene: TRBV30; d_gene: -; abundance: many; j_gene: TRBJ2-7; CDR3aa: CAWTSGRVPYEQYF; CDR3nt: TGTGCCTGGACGTCGGGCAGGGTTCCCTACGAGCAGTACTTC
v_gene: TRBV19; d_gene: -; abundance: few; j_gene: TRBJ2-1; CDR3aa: CASKPAGLVNEQFF; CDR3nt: TGTGCCAGTAAGCCAGCGGGCCTAGTTAATGAGCAGTTCTTC
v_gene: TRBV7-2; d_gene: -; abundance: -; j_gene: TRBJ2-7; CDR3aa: CASTPWGGTEQYF; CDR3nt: TGTGCCAGCACCCCGTGGGGTGGCACCGAGCAGTACTTC
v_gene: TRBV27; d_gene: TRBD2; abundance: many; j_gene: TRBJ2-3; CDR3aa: CASSLSTSGSWSDTQYF; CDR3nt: TGTGCCAGCAGTTTATCGACTAGCGGGAGTTGGTCAGATACGCAGTATTTT
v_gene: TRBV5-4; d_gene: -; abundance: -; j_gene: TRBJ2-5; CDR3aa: CASSLEREPKTQYF; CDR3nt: TGTGCCAGCAGCTTGGAAAGGGAGCCCAAGACCCAGTACTTC
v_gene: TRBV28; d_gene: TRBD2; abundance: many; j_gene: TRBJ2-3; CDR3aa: CASSFRLALNSDTQYF; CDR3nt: TGTGCCAGCAGTTTCCGACTAGCACTCAATTCTGATACGCAGTATTTT